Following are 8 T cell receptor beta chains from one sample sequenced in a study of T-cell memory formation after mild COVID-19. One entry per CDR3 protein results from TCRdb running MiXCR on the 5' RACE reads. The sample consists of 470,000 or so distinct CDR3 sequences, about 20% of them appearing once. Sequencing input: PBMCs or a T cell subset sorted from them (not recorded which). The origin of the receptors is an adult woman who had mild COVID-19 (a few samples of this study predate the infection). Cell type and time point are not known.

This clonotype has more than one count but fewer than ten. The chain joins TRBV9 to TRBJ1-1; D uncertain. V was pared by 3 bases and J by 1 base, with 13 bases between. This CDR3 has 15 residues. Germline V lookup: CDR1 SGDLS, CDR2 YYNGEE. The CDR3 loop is CASSAPGKENTEAFF. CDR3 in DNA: TGTGCCAGCAGCGCCCCGGGGAAAGAGAACACTGAAGCTTTCTTT.

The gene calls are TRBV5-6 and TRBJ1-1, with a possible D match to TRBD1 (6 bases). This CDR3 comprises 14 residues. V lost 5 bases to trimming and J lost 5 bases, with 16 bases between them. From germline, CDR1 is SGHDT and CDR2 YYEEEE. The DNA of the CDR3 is TGTGCCAGCAGTACCAGGGGTGAGGGGACTGAAGCTTTCTTT. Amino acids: CASSTRGEGTEAFF.

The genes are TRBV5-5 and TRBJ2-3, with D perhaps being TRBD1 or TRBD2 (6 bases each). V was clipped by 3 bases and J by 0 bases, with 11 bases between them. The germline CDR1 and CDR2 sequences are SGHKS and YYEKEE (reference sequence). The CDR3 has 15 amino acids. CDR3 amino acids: CASSSWGASTDTQYF. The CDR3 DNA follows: TGTGCCAGCAGCTCCTGGGGGGCGAGCACAGATACGCAGTATTTT.

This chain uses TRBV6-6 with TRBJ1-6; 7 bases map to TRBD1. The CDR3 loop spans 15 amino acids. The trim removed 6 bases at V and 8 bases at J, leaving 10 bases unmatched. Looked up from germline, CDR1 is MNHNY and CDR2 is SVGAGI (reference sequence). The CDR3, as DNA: TGTGCCAGCAGCTCGACGAGGGACAGCCATTCACCCCTCCACTTT. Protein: CASSSTRDSHSPLHF.

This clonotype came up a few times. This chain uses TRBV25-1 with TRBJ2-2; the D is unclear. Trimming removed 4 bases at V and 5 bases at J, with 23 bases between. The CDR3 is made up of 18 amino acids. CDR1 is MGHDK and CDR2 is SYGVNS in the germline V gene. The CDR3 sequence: CASSAPLKRGSGTGELFF. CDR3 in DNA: TGTGCCAGCAGTGCCCCCCTGAAGAGAGGTTCCGGGACCGGGGAGCTGTTTTTT.

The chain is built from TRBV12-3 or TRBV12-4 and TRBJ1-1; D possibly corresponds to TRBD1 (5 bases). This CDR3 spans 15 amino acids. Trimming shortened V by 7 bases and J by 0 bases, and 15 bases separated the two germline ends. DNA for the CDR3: TGTGCCAGCAAATCGATAGGGGCCCTGAACACTGAAGCTTTCTTT. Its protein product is CASKSIGALNTEAFF.

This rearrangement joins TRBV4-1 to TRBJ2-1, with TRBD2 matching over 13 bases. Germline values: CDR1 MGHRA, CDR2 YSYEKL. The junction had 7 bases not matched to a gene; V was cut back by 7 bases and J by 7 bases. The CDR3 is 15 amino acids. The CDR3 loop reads CASKGLAGTPNEQFF. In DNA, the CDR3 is TGCGCCAGCAAGGGACTAGCGGGAACTCCTAATGAGCAGTTCTTC.

The DNA of the CDR3 is TGTGCCAGCCTACTGGGCGGGGCCCAGGATACGCAGTATTTT. It is translated as CASLLGGAQDTQYF. The V call is TRBV7-2, the J call TRBJ2-3, with D tentatively TRBD2 (6 bases). Deletions cut 8 bases from V and 6 bases from J, with 18 bases between. The germline CDR1 and CDR2 sequences are SGHTA and FQGNSA. The CDR3 runs to 14 residues. Filled out from reference TRBV7-2 and TRBJ2-3, the complete variable domain reads GAGVSQSPSNKVTEKGKDVELRCDPISGHTALYWYRQSLGQGLEFLIYFQGNSAPDKSGLPSDRFSAERTGGSVSTLTIQRTQQEDSAVYLCASLLGGAQDTQYFGPGTRLTVL.